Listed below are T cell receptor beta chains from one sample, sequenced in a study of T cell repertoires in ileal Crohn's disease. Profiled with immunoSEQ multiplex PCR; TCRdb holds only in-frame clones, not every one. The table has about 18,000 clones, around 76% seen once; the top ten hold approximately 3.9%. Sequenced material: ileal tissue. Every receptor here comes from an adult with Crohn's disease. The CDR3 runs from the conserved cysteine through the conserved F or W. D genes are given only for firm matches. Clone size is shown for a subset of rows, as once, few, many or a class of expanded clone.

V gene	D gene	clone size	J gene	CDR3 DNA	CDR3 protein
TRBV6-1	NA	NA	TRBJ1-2	TGTGCCAGCAGCTATACCGGGGAGAGCGGCTACACCTTC	CASSYTGESGYTF
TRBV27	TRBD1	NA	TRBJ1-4	TGTGCCAGCAGTCCTTACTTACGGGACAGGGATGAAAAACTGTTTTTT	CASSPYLRDRDEKLFF
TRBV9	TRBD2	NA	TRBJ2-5	TGTGCCAGCAGCGTAGTGAGTAGGGGGCGGGAGGGTTACAAAGAGACCCAGTACTTC	CASSVVSRGREGYKETQYF
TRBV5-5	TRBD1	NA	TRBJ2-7	TGTGCCAGCAGCCATAGGACAGGGGCTAACTCCTACGAGCAGTACTTC	CASSHRTGANSYEQYF
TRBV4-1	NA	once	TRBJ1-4	TGCGCCAGCAGGTCACCAGAGGTGGAGGGAAAACTGTTTTTT	CASRSPEVEGKLFF
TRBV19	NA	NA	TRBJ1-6	TGTGCCAGTAGTATGACCAATACGGAGAATTCACCCCTCCACTTT	CASSMTNTENSPLHF
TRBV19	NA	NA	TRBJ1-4	TGTGCCAGTAGTTGGTCAGGGAATGAAAAACTGTTTTTT	CASSWSGNEKLFF
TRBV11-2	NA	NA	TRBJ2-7	TGTGCCAGCAGCTTGCTACATAAGGTCTACGAGCAGTACTTC	CASSLLHKVYEQYF
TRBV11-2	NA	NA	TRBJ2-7	TGTGCCAGCAGCCGACAGGTTGCGGGCTCCTACGAGCAGTACTTC	CASSRQVAGSYEQYF
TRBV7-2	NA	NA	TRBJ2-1	TGTGCCAGCAGCTTAGAGTATAGTTTCTATGAGCAGTTCTTC	CASSLEYSFYEQFF
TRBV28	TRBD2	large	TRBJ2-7	TGTGCCAGCAGTCCGGGAGCGGGGGTCTACGAGCAGTACTTC	CASSPGAGVYEQYF